Below are 27 T cell receptor beta chains sequenced from a single sample in a study of Ad26.COV2.S vaccination and SARS-CoV-2 variants. Described treatment: some 20 received Ad26.COV2.S at low or high dose, single or two shots; 5 received placebo; per-sample allocation not given. The study sampled participants on day 63 after the first vaccine or placebo injection. Clones were sequenced by immunoSEQ multiplex PCR, and TCRdb holds only the in-frame ones, with some missing. The repertoire holds around 320,000 clones, with around 84% as singletons. Sequences were derived from peripheral blood, sampled in a trial of Ad26.COV2.S vaccine versus placebo. These receptor sequences come from a person between 18 and 59 years old who received the Ad26.COV2.S COVID-19 vaccine or a placebo.

This clone appeared a few times. V and J are TRBV4-1 and TRBJ1-3; perhaps TRBD1 as D (6 bases). This CDR3 contains 17 residues. V shed 1 base and J shed 2 bases, with 15 bases lying between them. CDR1 is MGHRA and CDR2 is YSYEKL in the germline V gene. CDR3 nucleotide sequence: TGCGCCAGCAGCCAAGGGCCTTTTCAGGGGACTGGAAACACCATATATTTT. It is translated as CASSQGPFQGTGNTIYF.

This chain connects TRBV5-1 to TRBJ1-4; unclear D gene. This CDR3 comprises 15 residues. Germline V gene data show CDR1 as SGHRS and CDR2 as YFSETQ. With 7 bases removed from V and 0 bases from J, the gap between germline ends came to 13 bases. CDR3 in amino acids: CASGIAGSTNEKLFF. The CDR3 nucleotides read TGCGCCAGCGGTATTGCGGGGTCAACTAATGAAAAACTGTTTTTT. Variable domain in full (rest from reference TRBV5-1 and TRBJ1-4): KAGVTQTPRYLIKTRGQQVTLSCSPISGHRSVSWYQQTPGQGLQFLFEYFSETQRNKGNFPGRFSGRQFSNSRSEMNVSTLELGDSALYLCASGIAGSTNEKLFFGSGTQLSVL.

The rearrangement uses TRBV11-2 and TRBJ2-5; D possibly matches TRBD1 or TRBD2 (5 bases each). The CDR3 contains 15 residues. Germline-derived CDR1 and CDR2 are SGHAT and FQNNGV. V was cut by 1 base and J by 3 bases, with 12 bases left in between. The CDR3 DNA is TGTGCCAGCAGCTTAGGTGTAGGGACCGAAGAGACCCAGTACTTC. Its translation is CASSLGVGTEETQYF.

J is TRBJ1-6 and V is TRBV7-2; 7 bases map to TRBD1. Germline V gene lookup returns CDR1 SGHTA and CDR2 FQGNSA. The trim removed 3 bases at V and 5 bases at J, leaving 1 base unmatched. This CDR3 has 14 residues. CDR3 residues: CASSFGQDNSPLHF. CDR3 DNA sequence: TGTGCCAGCAGCTTTGGACAGGATAATTCACCCCTCCACTTT.

The rearrangement joins TRBV7-2 to TRBJ2-7; 8 nucleotides align to TRBD1. Germline V lookup: CDR1 SGHTA, CDR2 FQGNSA. J gave up 3 bases and V 3 bases, and 4 bases lay outside the gene matches. The CDR3 is 14 residues long. The CDR3 loop is CASSLAGQDYEQYF. The CDR3 region has the DNA TGTGCCAGCAGCTTGGCGGGACAGGACTACGAGCAGTACTTC.

The chain couples TRBV11-3 to TRBJ2-7; no clear D. The CDR3 covers 16 residues. CDR1 SGHNT and CDR2 YENEEA come from the germline V gene. The V end lost 2 bases, the J end lost 5 bases, and 19 bases lay between the germline ends. CDR3 sequence: CASSLPSAPSHHEQYF. In DNA form, the CDR3 reads TGTGCCAGCAGCTTACCTTCGGCCCCTTCCCACCACGAGCAGTACTTC.

CDR3 DNA: TGTGCCAGCAGTTACTCCGAGGGGGGCTGGACCCAGTACTTC. This sequence encodes CASSYSEGGWTQYF. The J gene is TRBJ2-5, the V gene TRBV6-6; D assignment may be TRBD1 or TRBD2 (6 bases each). CDR3 length: 14 amino acids. V was trimmed by 0 bases and J by 7 bases, leaving 12 bases between them. CDR1 is MNHNY, CDR2 SVGAGI, per germline (reference sequence).

The chain couples TRBV14 to TRBJ1-1; no reliable D call. The germline gives CDR1 SGHDN, CDR2 FVKESK. V was trimmed by 0 bases and J by 1 base, leaving 9 bases between them. The CDR3 totals 15 residues. CDR3 coding DNA: TGTGCCAGCAGCCAAGATATTTCTACGAACACTGAAGCTTTCTTT. The encoded protein is CASSQDISTNTEAFF. The whole variable domain, filled in from reference TRBV14 and TRBJ1-1, reads EAGVTQFPSHSVIEKGQTVTLRCDPISGHDNLYWYRRVMGKEIKFLLHFVKESKQDESGMPNNRFLAERTGGTYSTLKVQPAELEDSGVYFCASSQDISTNTEAFFGQGTRLTVV.

The rearrangement uses TRBV6-2 or TRBV6-3 and TRBJ2-7; D remains unclear. The V end was cut by 2 bases, the J end by 0 bases, with 8 bases between. CDR1 is MNHEY and CDR2 is SVGEGT in the germline V gene. The CDR3 loop spans 14 amino acids. CDR3 amino acids: CASSYQSFSYEQYF. Written as DNA, the CDR3 is TGTGCCAGCAGTTACCAGAGCTTCTCCTACGAGCAGTACTTC.

This chain joins TRBV25-1 and TRBJ1-5, with 7 nucleotides matching TRBD1. The CDR3 covers 15 residues. CDR1 is MGHDK and CDR2 is SYGVNS in the germline V gene. J was trimmed by 11 bases and V by 3 bases; bases with no gene match: 13. In nucleotides, the CDR3 is TGTGCCAGCAGTGAGAGCGACAGGGCAGTGGGCGCCCAGCATTTT. It translates to CASSESDRAVGAQHF.

The chain uses TRBV2 and TRBJ1-1; D ambiguous. The length of the CDR3 is 11 residues. Germline lookup yields CDR1 SNHLY and CDR2 FYNNEI. Trimming removed 7 bases at V and 1 base at J, with 4 bases between. The CDR3 sequence: CASNGNTEAFF. DNA of the CDR3: TGTGCCAGCAACGGGAACACTGAAGCTTTCTTT.

This chain links TRBV4-3 with TRBJ2-3; D unclear. This CDR3 is built from 13 residues. Germline CDR1 reads LGHNA; CDR2 reads YSLEER. Trimming removed 8 bases at V and 3 bases at J, with 12 bases between. Written as DNA, the CDR3 is TGCGCCAGCGGGGTTGCCGGGACAGATACGCAGTATTTT. Translating gives CASGVAGTDTQYF.

The gene calls are TRBV19 and TRBJ2-2; TRBD1 matches at 8 bases. The CDR3 covers 19 residues. The germline V gene encodes CDR1 LNHDA and CDR2 SQIVND (reference sequence). V gave up 5 bases and J gave up 0 bases; unmatched junction bases: 14. The CDR3 here is CASSAGQVFYRSNTGELFF. Written as DNA, the CDR3 is TGTGCCAGTAGTGCGGGACAGGTATTTTATCGATCGAACACCGGGGAGCTGTTTTTT. Filled out from reference TRBV19 and TRBJ2-2, the complete variable domain reads DGGITQSPKYLFRKEGQNVTLSCEQNLNHDAMYWYRQDPGQGLRLIYYSQIVNDFQKGDIAEGYSVSREKKESFPLTVTSAQKNPTAFYLCASSAGQVFYRSNTGELFFGEGSRLTVL.

This chain joins TRBV10-2 and TRBJ2-3, with D maybe TRBD1 (6 bases). Germline V gene data show CDR1 as WSHSY and CDR2 as SAAADI. Between the trimmed V and J ends, which lost 0 bases and 6 bases, there was a span of 13 bases. The CDR3 runs to 15 residues. The CDR3 sequence is CASSESTPGADTQYF. The CDR3 DNA sequence: TGCGCCAGCAGTGAGTCTACCCCAGGGGCGGATACGCAGTATTTT.

V usage is TRBV6-1 and J usage is TRBJ2-2; 14 bases align to TRBD2. CDR3 length: 17 residues. Germline loops: CDR1 MNHNS, CDR2 SASEGT. Trimming took 4 bases from V and 7 from J; bases not matched to a gene: 8. The CDR3 DNA follows: TGTGCCAGCAGTGCGGAGACTAGCGGGGGGGCAGGCGGGGAGCTGTTTTTT. Residues: CASSAETSGGAGGELFF.

This chain connects TRBV4-3 to TRBJ2-5; D might be TRBD1 (5 bases). CDR3 length: 17 amino acids. V lost 1 base and J lost 0, with 15 bases in between. The V gene's germline CDR1 is LGHNA and CDR2 YSLEER. The DNA for the CDR3 is TGCGCCAGCAGCCAAGTAGCCCACAGGAGCCACCAAGAGACCCAGTACTTC. Amino acid sequence: CASSQVAHRSHQETQYF.

The chain links TRBV19 to TRBJ2-5, with TRBD1 as a possible D gene (6 bases). Germline loops: CDR1 LNHDA, CDR2 SQIVND (reference sequence). The CDR3 extends over 15 amino acids. Trimming removed 8 bases at V and 4 bases at J, with 20 bases between. The CDR3 loop is CASAYTDRRRETQYF. The DNA for the CDR3 is TGTGCCAGTGCCTATACCGACAGGAGGCGAGAGACCCAGTACTTC. Looking up the rest from reference TRBV19 and TRBJ2-5 gives the full variable domain: DGGITQSPKYLFRKEGQNVTLSCEQNLNHDAMYWYRQDPGQGLRLIYYSQIVNDFQKGDIAEGYSVSREKKESFPLTVTSAQKNPTAFYLCASAYTDRRRETQYFGPGTRLLVL.

CDR3 nucleotide sequence: TGTGCCAGCAGCCCCCTTAAGACTAGCGGGGTGTCCTACGAGCAGTACTTC. The encoded protein is CASSPLKTSGVSYEQYF. V gene TRBV7-8 combines with J gene TRBJ2-7, with TRBD2 identical over 11 bases. Per germline, CDR1 SGHVS and CDR2 FQNEAQ. Losses at the gene ends were 5 bases for V and 1 base for J; bases not matched to a gene: 10. CDR3 length: 17 residues.

A word on this clone: This specimen includes other DNA sequences encoding the same CDR3. CDR3 in amino acids: CAWSLSGANVLTF. The CDR3 coding sequence is TGTGCCTGGAGCCTCTCTGGGGCCAACGTCCTGACTTTC. The chain recombines TRBV30 with TRBJ2-6, with D unclear. From germline, CDR1 is GTSNPN and CDR2 SVGIG (reference sequence). The CDR3 totals 13 residues. V was trimmed by 3 bases and J by 0 bases, leaving 3 bases between them.

This chain joins TRBV11-2 and TRBJ1-4, with no clear D. The germline V gene encodes CDR1 SGHAT and CDR2 FQNNGV. This CDR3 contains 14 residues. V lost 4 bases to trimming and J lost 4 bases, with 10 bases between them. This chain's CDR3 is CASSSGRLNEKLFF. The CDR3 coding sequence is TGTGCCAGCAGCTCCGGACGGCTTAATGAAAAACTGTTTTTT. The whole variable domain, remainder taken from reference TRBV11-2 and TRBJ1-4, is EAGVAQSPRYKIIEKRQSVAFWCNPISGHATLYWYQQILGQGPKLLIQFQNNGVVDDSQLPKDRFSAERLKGVDSTLKIQPAKLEDSAVYLCASSSGRLNEKLFFGSGTQLSVL.

The V call is TRBV7-8, the J call TRBJ1-5; 10 nucleotides match TRBD1. CDR3 length: 18 residues. J lost 0 bases, V lost 3 bases, and 8 bases had no gene match. Germline CDR1 reads SGHVS; CDR2 reads FQNEAQ. CDR3 sequence (DNA): TGTGCCAGCAGCTTTGGGACAGGGGCGTCTTATAGCAATCAGCCCCAGCATTTT. It encodes CASSFGTGASYSNQPQHF.

The gene calls are TRBV7-2 and TRBJ1-2; D gene uncertain. The V end lost 0 bases, the J end lost 3 bases, and 8 bases lay between the germline ends. Germline CDR1 SGHTA, CDR2 FQGNSA. The CDR3 extends over 14 amino acids. The CDR3 region has the DNA TGTGCCAGCAGCTTAGCGGGCGATTACTATGGCTACACCTTC. Its translation: CASSLAGDYYGYTF.

The chain couples TRBV18 to TRBJ2-5; D is uncertain. CDR3 length: 13 amino acids. The germline CDR1 and CDR2 sequences are KGHSH and LQKENI. With 4 bases removed from V and 0 bases from J, the gap between germline ends came to 6 bases. The CDR3 DNA is TGTGCCAGCTCACTCGGGTACCAAGAGACCCAGTACTTC. Residues: CASSLGYQETQYF.

The chain combines TRBV7-8 with TRBJ1-1; D is unresolved. The ends were cut back, 5 bases at V and 1 base at J, with 8 bases in the middle. The CDR3 is made up of 13 amino acids. The germline V gene encodes CDR1 SGHVS and CDR2 FQNEAQ. CDR3 sequence (DNA): TGTGCCAGCAGCCCAGTTGGGAACACTGAAGCTTTCTTT. Protein product: CASSPVGNTEAFF. Using reference TRBV7-8 and TRBJ1-1 for the parts outside the CDR3, the full variable domain is GAGVSQSPRYKVAKRGQDVALRCDPISGHVSLFWYQQALGQGPEFLTYFQNEAQLDKSGLPSDRFFAERPEGSVSTLKIQRTQQEDSAVYLCASSPVGNTEAFFGQGTRLTVV.

V and J are TRBV6-2 or TRBV6-3 and TRBJ2-2; the D call may be TRBD1 or TRBD2 (5 bases each). V lost 0 bases and J 4 bases, leaving 6 bases between the germline ends. There are 14 residues in the CDR3. The V gene's germline CDR1 is MNHEY and CDR2 SVGEGT. CDR3 residues: CASSYSGTTGELFF. CDR3 bases: TGTGCCAGCAGTTACTCGGGGACCACCGGGGAGCTGTTTTTT.

The chain uses TRBV30 and TRBJ1-3; 8 bases fit TRBD1. The CDR3 is made up of 13 amino acids. The V gene's germline CDR1 is GTSNPN and CDR2 SVGIG (reference sequence). V lost 5 bases, J lost 4 bases, and 4 bases stayed unmatched. CDR3 residues: CAWQGASGNTIYF. The CDR3 nucleotides are TGTGCCTGGCAGGGGGCTTCGGGAAACACCATATATTTT.

The chain employs TRBV5-1 and TRBJ1-6; D unclear. The V gene lost 0 bases and the J gene lost 6 bases, with 16 bases spanning the gap. The length of the CDR3 is 17 residues. Per the germline V gene, CDR1 is SGHRS and CDR2 is YFSETQ. CDR3 residues: CASSLEPTRWTNSPLHF. The CDR3 DNA follows: TGCGCCAGCAGCTTGGAGCCGACAAGGTGGACTAATTCACCCCTCCACTTT.